What follows are 29 T cell receptor beta chains derived from one specimen sequenced in a study of patients and donors after allogeneic stem cell transplantation. TCRdb passed the RT-PCR reads through MiXCR, listing each CDR3 protein once. The data show fewer than 500,000 distinct CDR3 sequences, 16% seen once. Sequencing input: blood, either unsorted or a sorted T cell fraction (not recorded which). The receptor set was obtained from a human donor who was either an allogeneic HSCT recipient or a stem cell or donor lymphocyte infusion donor (not recorded which). It is not recorded whose cells these are; they may come from a transplant donor.

The chain employs TRBV7-3 and TRBJ2-2; tentative D call: TRBD1 (6 bases). Germline values: CDR1 SGHTA, CDR2 FQGTGA. The CDR3 totals 15 residues. V lost 5 bases and J lost 0, with 10 bases in between. The CDR3 sequence: CASSPRQANTGELFF. As DNA, the CDR3 is TGTGCCAGCAGCCCTCGACAGGCGAACACCGGGGAGCTGTTTTTT.

This clonotype appeared many times. The V and J genes are TRBV12-3 or TRBV12-4 and TRBJ1-2; D call uncertain. This CDR3 is built from 15 residues. V shed 3 bases and J shed 2 bases, with 13 bases lying between them. CDR3 bases: TGTGCCAGCAGTTTTTTTGGGTACCCGAACTATGGCTACACCTTC. Encoded protein: CASSFFGYPNYGYTF.

As for this clonotype: The germline gene is not matched at one end of the junction; a read error may be the cause. V and J are TRBV7-2 and TRBJ1-1; D unresolved. Per germline, CDR1 SGHTA and CDR2 FQGNSA. The CDR3 contains 16 residues. CDR3 in DNA: TGTGCCAGCAGCTTAGAGGTGGCAGCACCAAAACCTGACGCTTTCTTT. This translates into CASSLEVAAPKPDAFF.

The CDR3 here is CASSVAPGDEQFF. The CDR3 DNA sequence: TGTGCCAGCAGCGTCGCACCTGGGGATGAGCAGTTCTTC. The chain links TRBV9 to TRBJ2-1; D is ambiguous. CDR3 length: 13 amino acids. Trimming cost V 2 bases and J 8 bases, with 11 bases left between them. Germline V gene lookup returns CDR1 SGDLS and CDR2 YYNGEE.

This clonotype was seen repeatedly, ten times or more. The chain recombines TRBV7-2 with TRBJ1-1; no clear D gene. The CDR3 spans 15 residues. Trimming left V 4 bases short and J 4 bases short, with 16 bases between. The germline V gene encodes CDR1 SGHTA and CDR2 FQGNSA. The CDR3 DNA reads TGTGCCAGCAGCTCACACGGCCTCCGAGCCACTGAAGCTTTCTTT. Its protein is CASSSHGLRATEAFF.

In this sample, this clonotype turned up a few times. The chain uses TRBV5-1 and TRBJ2-1; D possibly corresponds to TRBD2 (5 bases). From germline, CDR1 is SGHRS and CDR2 YFSETQ. The CDR3 is made up of 16 amino acids. V shed 1 base and J shed 0 bases, with 11 bases lying between them. The CDR3 region has the DNA TGCGCCAGCAGCTTGCCCAGCGGAAGCTCCTACAATGAGCAGTTCTTC. This gives the protein CASSLPSGSSYNEQFF.

This clonotype was seen a single time. This chain links TRBV24-1 with TRBJ2-5, with a possible D match to TRBD1 (5 bases). CDR1 is KGHDR and CDR2 is SFDVKD in the germline V gene. V lost 4 bases, J lost 1 base, and 12 bases lay in between. CDR3 length equals 15 residues. CDR3 nucleotides: TGTGCCACCAGTGACCAGGGCGGATTCCAAGAGACCCAGTACTTC. Its translation: CATSDQGGFQETQYF.

The V gene is TRBV7-9, the J gene TRBJ1-2; D is ambiguous. This CDR3 is built from 14 residues. The ends were cut back, 3 bases at V and 8 bases at J, with 16 bases in the middle. The germline V gene encodes CDR1 SEHNR and CDR2 FQNEAQ (reference sequence). CDR3 residues: CASSLSGPFEGYTF. The CDR3 DNA sequence: TGTGCCAGCAGCTTGTCGGGCCCCTTTGAGGGCTACACCTTC.

The chain uses TRBV28 and TRBJ2-1; 9 bases are shared with TRBD1. The CDR3 extends over 14 amino acids. Per germline, CDR1 MDHEN and CDR2 SYDVKM. Trimming at V came to 6 bases and at J to 6 bases, leaving 6 bases not matched to a gene. The CDR3 coding sequence is TGTGCCAGCAGCACGGGACAGGGTCGCAATGAGCAGTTCTTC. Residues: CASSTGQGRNEQFF.

V usage is TRBV5-1 and J usage is TRBJ2-6; tentative D call: TRBD1 (5 bases). CDR1 is SGHRS and CDR2 is YFSETQ in the germline V gene. Trimming removed 1 base at V and 1 base at J, with 21 bases between. The CDR3 has 20 residues. The CDR3 loop is CASSLLGRRPSSSGANVLTF. CDR3 DNA: TGCGCCAGCAGCTTGCTGGGGCGTAGGCCCTCATCGTCTGGGGCCAACGTCCTGACTTTC.

A few counts support this clonotype. The chain recombines TRBV3-1 with TRBJ2-3; 7 bases align to TRBD2. Trimming at V came to 2 bases and at J to 4 bases, leaving 9 bases not matched to a gene. The CDR3 has 16 amino acids. Germline V lookup: CDR1 LGHDT, CDR2 YNNKEL (reference sequence). The CDR3 protein is CASSQNLGLGADTQYF. Here the CDR3 DNA reads TGTGCCAGCAGCCAAAACTTAGGACTAGGGGCAGATACGCAGTATTTT.

This clonotype was observed many times. This chain connects TRBV29-1 to TRBJ1-1, with D uncertain. The length of the CDR3 is 11 residues. Trimming left V 5 bases short and J 6 bases short, with 10 bases between. The germline V gene has CDR1 SQVTM and CDR2 ANQGSEA. The CDR3 spells CSVRVTPEAFF. The CDR3 coding sequence is TGCAGCGTTCGTGTAACGCCTGAAGCTTTCTTT.

The gene calls are TRBV5-6 and TRBJ2-7; D uncertain. CDR3 length equals 11 residues. The V end was cut by 3 bases, the J end by 5 bases, with 6 bases between. Per germline, CDR1 SGHDT and CDR2 YYEEEE. CDR3 DNA sequence: TGTGCCAGCAGCTCGTTCGACGAGCAGTACTTC. This sequence encodes CASSSFDEQYF.

This clonotype came up a few times. The chain joins TRBV6-1 to TRBJ2-7; 9 bases match TRBD1. The CDR3 is made up of 14 amino acids. The V and J ends lost 6 bases and 1 base, in that order; junction bases with no gene match: 4. Germline V gives CDR1 MNHNS, CDR2 SASEGT. The CDR3 nucleotides are TGTGCCAGCAGCACCGGGACAGGGTCCTACGAGCAGTACTTC. It yields the protein CASSTGTGSYEQYF.

The V call is TRBV6-5, the J call TRBJ2-7; no clear D. V was trimmed by 4 bases and J by 2 bases, leaving 12 bases between them. Germline V gene sequence: CDR1 MNHEY, CDR2 SVGAGI. CDR3 length equals 14 residues. Written as DNA, the CDR3 is TGTGCCAGCAGTTCGGAGTCGCTTCCCTACGAGCAGTACTTC. This encodes CASSSESLPYEQYF.

This clonotype was seen a few times. The chain joins TRBV6-1 to TRBJ2-7; D tentatively reads TRBD1 or TRBD2 (5 bases each). The CDR3 has 15 residues. CDR1 MNHNS and CDR2 SASEGT come from the germline V gene. Trimming removed 6 bases from V and 6 bases from J, with 21 bases in between. The CDR3 spells CASSSMDWPGGEQYF. In nucleotides, the CDR3 is TGTGCCAGCAGCTCCATGGACTGGCCTGGGGGCGAGCAGTACTTC.

The gene calls are TRBV6-1 and TRBJ1-1; TRBD1 matches 8 bases. V dropped 4 bases and J dropped 0; count of bases not matched to a gene: 4. The CDR3 sequence is 15 residues long. Germline V lookup: CDR1 MNHNS, CDR2 SASEGT. CDR3: CASSGTGNLNTEAFF. In nucleotides, the CDR3 is TGTGCCAGCAGTGGGACAGGGAACTTGAACACTGAAGCTTTCTTT.

A few counts support this clonotype. The genes are TRBV30 and TRBJ1-1; 7 nucleotides align to TRBD1. Trimming removed 4 bases from V and 0 bases from J; junction bases left unmatched: 5. Germline loops: CDR1 GTSNPN, CDR2 SVGIG (reference sequence). There are 14 residues in the CDR3. The chain's CDR3 is CAWNPDRLNTEAFF. The CDR3 DNA reads TGTGCCTGGAATCCGGACAGGCTGAACACTGAAGCTTTCTTT.

This chain connects TRBV4-3 to TRBJ1-4; D call uncertain. Germline CDR1 LGHNA, CDR2 YSLEER. CDR3 length: 15 residues. Trimming pared 3 bases from V and 4 bases from J, leaving 12 bases between. The CDR3: CASSQLGRLNEKLFF. Written as DNA, the CDR3 is TGCGCCAGCAGCCAGCTAGGACGGCTTAATGAAAAACTGTTTTTT.

This clonotype occurred many times. V and J are TRBV5-1 and TRBJ2-2; 8 bases are a match to TRBD1. V trimming: 0 bases; J trimming: 4 bases; junction bases outside the gene matches: 5. Germline V gene lookup returns CDR1 SGHRS and CDR2 YFSETQ. CDR3 size: 16 residues. The CDR3 sequence: CASSLAGQGSTGELFF. CDR3 DNA sequence: TGCGCCAGCAGCTTGGCCGGACAGGGTAGCACCGGGGAGCTGTTTTTT.

J is TRBJ2-1 and V is TRBV20-1; 12 nucleotides match TRBD2. The germline gives CDR1 DFQATT, CDR2 SNEGSKA (reference sequence). The CDR3 loop spans 17 amino acids. Trimming at V came to 0 bases and at J to 7 bases, leaving 10 bases not matched to a gene. The CDR3 spells CSARDLALAGGRNEQFF. CDR3 coding DNA: TGCAGTGCTAGAGATCTGGCGCTAGCGGGGGGGCGAAATGAGCAGTTCTTC.

This clonotype was seen a few times. The genes are TRBV9 and TRBJ2-2; no reliable D call. This CDR3 comprises 14 residues. Trimming took 7 bases from V and 0 from J, leaving 10 bases between them. Per the germline V gene, CDR1 is SGDLS and CDR2 is YYNGEE. CDR3 in amino acids: CASGASTNTGELFF. The CDR3 DNA follows: TGTGCCAGCGGAGCGTCGACGAACACCGGGGAGCTGTTTTTT. Supplemented by reference TRBV9 and TRBJ2-2, the full variable domain reads DSGVTQTPKHLITATGQRVTLRCSPRSGDLSVYWYQQSLDQGLQFLIQYYNGEERAKGNILERFSAQQFPDLHSELNLSSLELGDSALYFCASGASTNTGELFFGEGSRLTVL.

This clonotype was recorded a few times. The V call is TRBV7-9, the J call TRBJ2-2; 9 positions agree with TRBD2. Germline V gene data show CDR1 as SEHNR and CDR2 as FQNEAQ (reference sequence). This CDR3 region has 16 residues. The J segment lost 1 base and the V segment lost 4 bases, leaving 4 bases of the junction unmatched. In DNA form, the CDR3 reads TGTGCCAGCAGCTCACGACTAGCGGAGAACACCGGGGAGCTGTTTTTT. Translating gives CASSSRLAENTGELFF.

In the case of this clonotype: Relative to the germline gene, one junction end is altered; a read error may explain this. The rearrangement uses TRBV7-7 and TRBJ2-7; 10 bases align to TRBD1. Per germline, CDR1 SSHAT and CDR2 FNYEAQ (reference sequence). The CDR3 runs 15 residues. For the CDR3, the DNA is TGTGCTAGCAGCCCTAGGACAGGGGGGTCCCACGAGCAGTACTTC. The encoded protein is CASSPRTGGSHEQYF.

The CDR3, as DNA: TGTGCCAGCAGTTACAGACAGGTAAAAGACGAGCAGTACTTC. It translates to CASSYRQVKDEQYF. The chain links TRBV6-2 or TRBV6-3 to TRBJ2-7, with D possibly matching TRBD1 (6 bases). The CDR3 contains 14 residues. Trimming pared 2 bases from V and 5 bases from J, leaving 13 bases between. Germline loops: CDR1 MNHEY, CDR2 SVGEGT.

The V and J genes are TRBV28 and TRBJ2-2; D gene uncertain. Germline V lookup: CDR1 MDHEN, CDR2 SYDVKM. Trimming took 6 bases from V and 1 from J, leaving 15 bases between them. The CDR3 runs to 16 residues. The CDR3 coding sequence is TGTGCCAGCAGCGCCGCCTTCTTAAAGAACACCGGGGAGCTGTTTTTT. Protein product: CASSAAFLKNTGELFF. Full variable domain (rest looked up from reference TRBV28 and TRBJ2-2): DVKVTQSSRYLVKRTGEKVFLECVQDMDHENMFWYRQDPGLGLRLIYFSYDVKMKEKGDIPEGYSVSREKKERFSLILESASTNQTSMYLCASSAAFLKNTGELFFGEGSRLTVL.

This clonotype was recorded a few times. The chain links TRBV27 to TRBJ2-7; D is perhaps TRBD1 (6 bases). Looked up from germline, CDR1 is MNHEY and CDR2 is SMNVEV (reference sequence). CDR3 size: 15 residues. The ends were cut back, 6 bases at V and 0 bases at J, with 15 bases in the middle. CDR3 sequence: CASSPQGYSSYEQYF. As DNA, the CDR3 is TGTGCCAGCAGCCCACAGGGTTATAGCTCCTACGAGCAGTACTTC.

This clonotype was observed many times. The V call is TRBV12-3 or TRBV12-4, the J call TRBJ2-3; 9 bases are shared with TRBD2. J lost 2 bases, V lost 5 bases, and 8 bases had no gene match. The CDR3 is made up of 16 amino acids. The CDR3 sequence: CASSLLAGALTDTQYF. The CDR3 nucleotides read TGTGCCAGCAGTCTGTTAGCGGGGGCCCTCACAGATACGCAGTATTTT.

Only a few counts were recorded for this clonotype. This chain links TRBV12-5 with TRBJ1-1; no firm D call. CDR1 LGHNT and CDR2 FRNRAP come from the germline V gene. Trimming shortened V by 0 bases and J by 11 bases, and 22 bases separated the two germline ends. The CDR3 has 16 residues. As DNA, the CDR3 is TGTGCTAGTGGTTTGGTACTATCACGGAATGGGGTTCGCGCTTTCTTT. It codes for CASGLVLSRNGVRAFF.